One and the same sample provided the 6 T cell receptor beta chains below, sequenced in a study of T cells in women clearing cervical HPV infection. Clones were sequenced by immunoSEQ multiplex PCR, and TCRdb holds only the in-frame ones, with some missing. The sample totals roughly 45,000 clones. The sequencing sample was made of blood buffy coat. The receptors shown here come from a woman aged 18 to 69 with a cervical HPV16 infection that either progressed to CIN3+ or cleared (not recorded which).

About this clone itself: The read comes to an end 3 residues before the CDR3 does, leaving the germline J gene to fill in the end. This sequence joins TRBV29-1 and TRBJ2-1; tentatively, D is TRBD1 (6 bases). V lost 7 bases, J lost 4 bases, and 11 bases lay in between. The CDR3 totals 12 residues. Germline loops: CDR1 SQVTM, CDR2 ANQGSEA. CDR3 in amino acids: CSAGGRYNEQFF. The part of the CDR3 DNA that was read is TGCAGCGCTGGGGGCCGTTACAATGAG.

A remark on this clone: The read gets to within 3 residues of the CDR3 end, and the germline J gene fills in the rest. The V and J genes are TRBV6-2 or TRBV6-3 and TRBJ1-4; possibly TRBD1 for D (5 bases). There are 17 residues in the CDR3. CDR1 and CDR2 (germline): MNHEY, SVGEGT. The covered CDR3 bases are TGTGCCAGCAGTTACGCCACAGGAAGCTCTGGGGCCAACGTA. Amino acid sequence: CASSYATGSSGANV. The full CDR3 sequence reads CASSYATGSSGANVLFF.

With regard to this clone: The read halts 3 residues ahead of the CDR3 end, with the missing end drawn from the germline J gene. The chain is built from TRBV19 and TRBJ1-6, with D possibly matching TRBD1 (5 bases). Per germline, CDR1 LNHDA and CDR2 SQIVND (reference sequence). V was trimmed by 2 bases and J by 7 bases, leaving 15 bases between them. The CDR3 runs to 16 residues. Partial CDR3 DNA: TGTGCCAGTAGTATACCTAGGGGTCCGGCAAATTCACCC. Its translation: CASSIPRGPANSP. The whole CDR3 protein reads CASSIPRGPANSPLHF.

Comment on this clone: At one boundary the junction diverges from the germline segment, which might be a read error. Sequencing ends 3 residues short of the CDR3 end; the germline J gene provides the rest. This CDR3 is also generated by other DNA sequences in the sample. The chain couples TRBV6-1 to TRBJ1-3; D uncertain. Germline V lookup: CDR1 MNHNS, CDR2 SASEGT. This CDR3 is built from 14 residues. CDR3 bases read: TGTGCCAGCAGTGAAGCAGGGTATAGAAACACG. Translation gives CASSEAGYRNT. The CDR3 in its entirety is CASSEAGYRNTIYF.

With regard to this clone: The read ends 3 residues shy of where the CDR3 ends; the end is completed using the germline J gene. This rearrangement joins TRBV20-1 to TRBJ2-3; TRBD1 matches at 12 bases. The germline CDR1 and CDR2 sequences are DFQATT and SNEGSKA (reference sequence). CDR3 length: 14 residues. The CDR3: CSASGDRGQETQYF. The CDR3 bases that were read are TGCAGTGCTAGTGGGGACAGGGGGCAAGAGACG.

Details on this clone: Coverage ceases 3 residues before the CDR3 finishes, and the germline J gene fills in the end. V usage is TRBV29-1 and J usage is TRBJ1-5; D not certain. This CDR3 is 13 amino acids long. V lost 5 bases and J 5 bases, leaving 13 bases between the germline ends. Germline V gene lookup returns CDR1 SQVTM and CDR2 ANQGSEA. The CDR3: CSVCVSPDQPQHF. CDR3 bases read: TGCAGCGTTTGTGTCTCTCCGGATCAGCCC.